The source of this TCR beta chain is a study of molecular identifiers for immune sequencing clone quantification. Sorting captured naive CD8 T cells as CD8+CD4-CCR7+CD45RA+. Making the bulk TCR libraries relied on previously described methods and listed TCR primers. TCRdb reanalysed the PCR reads using MiXCR and keeps one entry per CDR3 protein. The data show roughly 320,000 distinct CDR3 sequences, with over 20% seen just once and 0.65% to 0.95% held by the top ten. This clonotype was observed a handful of times. The target antigen is unknown. Trimming pared 3 bases from V and 11 bases from J, leaving 8 bases between. In germline, CDR1 is MNHEY, CDR2 SVGEGT. The CDR3 is 11 amino acids. Findings of the study overall: Sizes of highly expanded clones could be underestimated through identical TCRs sharing a barcode.

The J gene is TRBJ1-5, the V gene TRBV6-2 or TRBV6-3; possible D gene TRBD1, 5 bases. The source material was naive CD8+ T cells from blood, with Jurkat cell RNA spiked in. Subset meaning: FACS-sorted CD8+CD4-CCR7+CD45RA+ naive T cells. The receptor's source is a human donor in good health. Some libraries in this study had Jurkat cell RNA spiked in. The CDR3 region has the DNA TGTGCCAGCAGTTATCCGGGGGCCCAGCATTTT. Translation: CASSYPGAQHF.